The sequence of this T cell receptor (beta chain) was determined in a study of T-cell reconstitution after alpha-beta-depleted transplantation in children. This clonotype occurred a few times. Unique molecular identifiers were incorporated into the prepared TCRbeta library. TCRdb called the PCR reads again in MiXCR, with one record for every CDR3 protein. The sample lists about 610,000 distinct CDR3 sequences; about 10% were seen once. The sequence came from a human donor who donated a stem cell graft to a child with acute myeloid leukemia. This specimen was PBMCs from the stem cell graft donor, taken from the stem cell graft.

As DNA, the CDR3 is TGTGCCAGCAGCCAAGAAGTGGTAGGAGGTCGTCCGGGAAACACCATATATTTT. Its translation is CASSQEVVGGRPGNTIYF. The chain is built from TRBV4-2 and TRBJ1-3; D unclear. Germline assignment: CDR1 LGHNA and CDR2 YNFKEQ. This CDR3 comprises 18 residues. V was pared by 0 bases and J by 4 bases, with 19 bases between.